Below are 20 T cell receptor beta chains sequenced from a single sample in a study of cytomegalovirus exposure and HLA in healthy donors. The PCR had 60 Vbeta and 13 Jbeta primers. TCRdb's table, derived via immunoSEQ multiplex PCR, lists solely in-frame clones and lacks some. This table holds 95,000 to 150,000 clones, approximately 67% found once. What was sequenced was PBMCs. Receptor source: a man aged 18 to 29 in good health and CMV-seronegative.

The chain joins TRBV28 to TRBJ2-5, with D perhaps matching TRBD2 (6 bases). Trimming took off 4 bases at V and 1 base at J, with 13 bases between the two ends. This CDR3 spans 15 amino acids. Germline V gene lookup returns CDR1 MDHEN and CDR2 SYDVKM. This CDR3 reads CASSSLQGGQETQYF. The DNA of the CDR3 is TGTGCCAGCAGTTCACTCCAGGGAGGCCAAGAGACCCAGTACTTC.

This clone has only a few counts. J is TRBJ2-3 and V is TRBV9; 9 nucleotides agree with TRBD1. The germline V gene encodes CDR1 SGDLS and CDR2 YYNGEE. The CDR3 sequence is 16 residues long. Unmatched junction bases numbered 6, after V lost 0 bases and J lost 4 bases. CDR3 region: CASSVAGQGWADTQYF. In DNA, the CDR3 is TGTGCCAGCAGCGTAGCTGGACAGGGGTGGGCAGATACGCAGTATTTT.

This rearrangement joins TRBV10-3 to TRBJ1-1; a weak D match, TRBD1 (5 bases). The ends were cut back, 10 bases at V and 2 bases at J, with 11 bases in the middle. The length of the CDR3 is 12 residues. The germline CDR1 and CDR2 sequences are ENHRY and SYGVKD. In DNA form, the CDR3 reads TGTGCCACAGGGAGGGGAAACACTGAAGCTTTCTTT. This sequence encodes CATGRGNTEAFF.

The CDR3 bases are TGTGCTAGTGCCAAGGGACAGTCCTACAATGAGCAGTTCTTC. It specifies CASAKGQSYNEQFF. The chain links TRBV12-5 to TRBJ2-1; 7 bases align to TRBD1. V shed 7 bases, J shed 1 base, and the junction held 4 bases outside the gene matches. This CDR3 has 14 residues. The germline V gene encodes CDR1 LGHNT and CDR2 FRNRAP.

The V call is TRBV30, the J call TRBJ2-3; 11 positions agree with TRBD2. Germline CDR1 is GTSNPN and CDR2 is SVGIG (reference sequence). The CDR3 has 15 residues. The V segment lost 3 bases and the J segment 4 bases; nucleotides outside the gene matches: 6. CDR3 residues: CAWSPIAGGPDTQYF. The CDR3 DNA sequence: TGTGCCTGGAGCCCCATAGCGGGAGGGCCAGATACGCAGTATTTT.

V usage is TRBV10-1 and J usage is TRBJ1-1; tentatively, D is TRBD1 (6 bases). Germline CDR1 reads WNHNN; CDR2 reads SYGVQD (reference sequence). Trimming took 5 bases from V and 3 from J, leaving 10 bases between them. CDR3 length: 13 residues. The CDR3 protein is CASSSTGDTEAFF. Here the CDR3 DNA reads TGCGCCAGCAGTTCGACAGGTGACACTGAAGCTTTCTTT.

This clone was observed a few times. The V and J genes are TRBV5-8 and TRBJ1-1, with TRBD1 matching over 9 bases. In germline, CDR1 is SGHTS, CDR2 YDEGEE. The length of the CDR3 is 17 residues. The V and J ends lost 1 base and 0 bases, in that order; junction bases with no gene match: 7. This CDR3 is CASSLKGQGLLNTEAFF. The CDR3, as DNA: TGTGCCAGCAGCTTGAAGGGACAGGGCCTATTGAACACTGAAGCTTTCTTT.

This chain links TRBV5-1 with TRBJ2-4; a possible D gene is TRBD2 (6 bases). Trimming shortened V by 0 bases and J by 8 bases, and 12 bases separated the two germline ends. This CDR3 spans 14 amino acids. Germline CDR1 is SGHRS and CDR2 is YFSETQ. The CDR3 DNA is TGCGCCAGCAGCTTGGCCCGCAGGGAGGACATTCAGTACTTC. This translates into CASSLARREDIQYF.

This chain connects TRBV5-1 to TRBJ1-4; a possible D gene is TRBD1 (5 bases). CDR1 and CDR2 (germline): SGHRS, YFSETQ. The CDR3 loop spans 15 amino acids. V was clipped by 0 bases and J by 4 bases, with 10 bases between them. DNA of the CDR3: TGCGCCAGCAGCTTGGCGGGGGTGGTTAATGAAAAACTGTTTTTT. It encodes CASSLAGVVNEKLFF. The entire variable domain, with the rest obtained from reference TRBV5-1 and TRBJ1-4, is as follows: KAGVTQTPRYLIKTRGQQVTLSCSPISGHRSVSWYQQTPGQGLQFLFEYFSETQRNKGNFPGRFSGRQFSNSRSEMNVSTLELGDSALYLCASSLAGVVNEKLFFGSGTQLSVL.

The chain has TRBV15 and TRBJ2-1, with D perhaps TRBD2 (6 bases). V was shortened by 5 bases and J by 8 bases, with 19 bases between the two germline ends. CDR3 length: 15 residues. Germline V gene data show CDR1 as LNHNV and CDR2 as YYDKDF (reference sequence). The CDR3 DNA follows: TGTGCCACCAGCCTAAGGACTATCGGCGTCGATGAGCAGTTCTTC. Protein product: CATSLRTIGVDEQFF.

The genes are TRBV25-1 and TRBJ2-7; a weak D match, TRBD2 (5 bases). Germline CDR1 and CDR2: MGHDK and SYGVNS. The CDR3 has 14 amino acids. V lost 1 base, J lost 0 bases, and 7 bases lay in between. CDR3 in DNA: TGTGCCAGCAGTGAATCCGGGATCTCCTACGAGCAGTACTTC. Its protein is CASSESGISYEQYF.

Only a few counts were recorded for this clone. The gene calls are TRBV7-9 and TRBJ2-4, with TRBD2 identical over 7 bases. Germline V gene sequence: CDR1 SEHNR, CDR2 FQNEAQ (reference sequence). The CDR3 sequence is 14 residues long. V was clipped by 9 bases and J by 0 bases; unmatched bases: 5. The CDR3 DNA follows: TGTGCCAGTAAACCTAGCGGAGCCAAAAACATTCAGTACTTC. This encodes CASKPSGAKNIQYF.

DNA for the CDR3: TGTGCCAGCAGCTTAGAACTAGCGGGAGGTTACACAGATACGCAGTATTTT. Its translation: CASSLELAGGYTDTQYF. V usage is TRBV7-2 and J usage is TRBJ2-3, with TRBD2 matching over 12 bases. Germline lookup yields CDR1 SGHTA and CDR2 FQGNSA. The junction had 4 bases not matched to a gene; V was cut back by 1 base and J by 2 bases. The CDR3 length is 17 residues.

The J gene is TRBJ2-7, the V gene TRBV28, with 10 positions matching TRBD1. V trimming: 5 bases; J trimming: 0 bases; junction bases outside the gene matches: 10. Germline assignment: CDR1 MDHEN and CDR2 SYDVKM. This CDR3 contains 17 residues. In DNA form, the CDR3 reads TGTGCCAGCAGTCCACTCCGGACAGGGGGAAGCTCCTACGAGCAGTACTTC. Amino acids: CASSPLRTGGSSYEQYF.

This chain uses TRBV6-5 with TRBJ2-1, with D possibly being TRBD2 (5 bases). Germline V gives CDR1 MNHEY, CDR2 SVGAGI. The CDR3 loop spans 13 amino acids. V shed 6 bases and J shed 8 bases, with 14 bases lying between them. The CDR3: CASRDLTGHEQFF. Here the CDR3 DNA reads TGTGCCAGCAGGGACTTAACGGGCCATGAGCAGTTCTTC.

The chain recombines TRBV27 with TRBJ2-5; 10 bases fit TRBD1. The CDR3 loop spans 14 amino acids. The V gene end was trimmed by 8 bases and the J gene end by 5 bases; junction bases not matched to a gene: 8. Germline V gene sequence: CDR1 MNHEY, CDR2 SMNVEV (reference sequence). CDR3 coding DNA: TGTGCCAGCCAGGGACAGGGGAGGGCGGAGACCCAGTACTTC. It encodes CASQGQGRAETQYF.

This chain connects TRBV10-3 to TRBJ2-7; D not certain. V was cut by 6 bases and J by 6 bases, with 21 bases left in between. The CDR3 covers 15 residues. The germline V gene encodes CDR1 ENHRY and CDR2 SYGVKD. As DNA, the CDR3 is TGTGCCATCAGGAGCCAGGTCCTCGACGCCTCCGAGCAGTACTTC. Amino acids: CAIRSQVLDASEQYF.

The CDR3 DNA reads as TGTGCCAGCAGTCTAGGGACAGGGGGCGAGCAGTACTTC. The encoded protein is CASSLGTGGEQYF. The chain carries TRBV27 and TRBJ2-7; 11 bases line up with TRBD1. Trimming cost V 5 bases and J 6 bases; bases outside gene matches: 3. The CDR3 has 13 amino acids. Germline-derived CDR1 and CDR2 are MNHEY and SMNVEV (reference sequence).

The gene calls are TRBV19 and TRBJ1-5; possible D gene TRBD1, 6 bases. Per germline, CDR1 LNHDA and CDR2 SQIVND (reference sequence). V was trimmed by 2 bases and J by 6 bases, leaving 17 bases between them. The CDR3 loop spans 16 amino acids. CDR3 in amino acids: CASSILGTTQGQPQHF. CDR3 DNA: TGTGCCAGTAGTATACTAGGGACAACACAAGGTCAGCCCCAGCATTTT.

The chain carries TRBV6-4 and TRBJ1-1; no reliable D call. Germline V gene sequence: CDR1 MRHNA, CDR2 SNTAGT. The V end was cut by 8 bases, the J end by 1 base, with 11 bases between. This CDR3 comprises 13 residues. The CDR3 nucleotides read TGTGCCAGCGCCCAGCGAGAGAACACTGAAGCTTTCTTT. As protein: CASAQRENTEAFF.